These 22 T cell receptor beta chains came from one sample sequenced in a study of blood T cell repertoires in COVID-19. Here immunoSEQ multiplex PCR was the method, and the copy in TCRdb shows in-frame clones only, minus some. The data contain 250,000 or so clones, about 80% of them singletons. The sample consisted of peripheral blood. All receptors derive from a man older than 75 with acute or convalescent COVID-19.

The V call is TRBV24-1, the J call TRBJ1-3; 8 nucleotides match TRBD1. V trimming: 0 bases; J trimming: 0 bases; junction bases outside the gene matches: 15. Germline V gene sequence: CDR1 KGHDR, CDR2 SFDVKD. The CDR3 length is 21 residues. This chain's CDR3 is CATSDLKDRVVLRGSGNTIYF. The CDR3 nucleotides are TGTGCCACCAGTGATTTGAAGGACAGGGTCGTGTTGAGGGGCTCTGGAAACACCATATATTTT.

The chain links TRBV27 to TRBJ1-6, with TRBD1 as a possible D gene (6 bases). Trimming took 6 bases from V and 10 from J, leaving 16 bases between them. Germline lookup yields CDR1 MNHEY and CDR2 SMNVEV (reference sequence). This CDR3 contains 14 residues. The CDR3 sequence: CASSLDRVGSPLHF. In nucleotides, the CDR3 is TGTGCCAGCAGCTTGGACAGAGTTGGCTCACCCCTCCACTTT.

This chain joins TRBV15 and TRBJ1-2, with TRBD1 identical over 11 bases. The J segment lost 8 bases and the V segment lost 2 bases, leaving 7 bases of the junction unmatched. The CDR3 is 15 residues long. Germline lookup yields CDR1 LNHNV and CDR2 YYDKDF (reference sequence). The CDR3 is CATSRPGQGALGYTF. The CDR3 nucleotides read TGTGCCACCAGCAGACCTGGACAGGGGGCGCTCGGCTACACCTTC.

This clone has only one observation. The V call is TRBV6-6, the J call TRBJ1-3; possibly TRBD1 for D (6 bases). The CDR3 loop spans 14 amino acids. The V gene lost 6 bases and the J gene lost 4 bases, with 13 bases spanning the gap. The germline gives CDR1 MNHNY, CDR2 SVGAGI (reference sequence). This CDR3 is CASSRRTAGNTIYF. The CDR3 DNA sequence: TGTGCCAGCAGCCGAAGGACAGCAGGAAACACCATATATTTT.

This chain joins TRBV24-1 and TRBJ1-2; 11 nucleotides agree with TRBD1. The germline CDR1 and CDR2 sequences are KGHDR and SFDVKD. This CDR3 region has 16 residues. V trimming: 2 bases; J trimming: 4 bases; junction bases outside the gene matches: 5. Written as DNA, the CDR3 is TGTGCCACCAGTGATTCGGGACAGGGGGATGGCTATGGCTACACCTTC. Amino acid sequence: CATSDSGQGDGYGYTF.

The V and J genes are TRBV23-1 and TRBJ2-3; 10 positions agree with TRBD2. TRBV23-1 carries the ORF label, with uncertain function. V shed 4 bases, J shed 3 bases, and the junction held 4 bases outside the gene matches. The CDR3 extends over 15 amino acids. The CDR3 coding sequence is TGCGCCAGCAGTCCCCCAGCGGGAGGGACAGATACGCAGTATTTT. Protein sequence: CASSPPAGGTDTQYF.

The chain combines TRBV6-5 with TRBJ2-7, with D perhaps matching TRBD1 (7 bases). The V and J ends lost 6 bases and 4 bases respectively, with 10 bases between them. This CDR3 region has 12 residues. The germline CDR1 and CDR2 sequences are MNHEY and SVGAGI. CDR3 amino acids: CASRAGGYEQYF. Here the CDR3 DNA reads TGTGCCAGCAGGGCAGGGGGGTACGAGCAGTACTTC.

The chain links TRBV2 to TRBJ1-4, with D possibly TRBD1 on 5 matching bases. The germline gives CDR1 SNHLY, CDR2 FYNNEI. V was shortened by 6 bases and J by 4 bases, with 12 bases between the two germline ends. This CDR3 comprises 14 residues. The CDR3 nucleotides read TGTGCCAGCAGAAAGGACAAGAATAATGAAAAACTGTTTTTT. The encoded protein is CASRKDKNNEKLFF.

V usage is TRBV4-2 and J usage is TRBJ1-5; possible D gene TRBD1, 6 bases. V lost 3 bases, J lost 7 bases, and 19 bases lay in between. The CDR3 extends over 16 amino acids. The V gene's germline CDR1 is LGHNA and CDR2 YNFKEQ. CDR3 sequence reads: CASSQSLMGAGQPQHF. CDR3 in DNA: TGTGCCAGCAGCCAGAGCCTTATGGGGGCAGGACAGCCCCAGCATTTT.

This clone was found once. The V and J genes are TRBV29-1 and TRBJ1-1; TRBD1 matches at 7 bases. This CDR3 region has 14 residues. Losses at the gene ends were 6 bases for V and 6 bases for J; bases not matched to a gene: 13. CDR1 and CDR2 (germline): SQVTM, ANQGSEA. The CDR3 DNA is TGCAGCGTGGCCTCTGGACAGGATAGGTCTGAAGCTTTCTTT. Encoded protein: CSVASGQDRSEAFF.

This clone occurred a few times. This chain uses TRBV6-5 with TRBJ1-2; 8 bases fit TRBD1. The CDR3 extends over 13 amino acids. Germline V gene sequence: CDR1 MNHEY, CDR2 SVGAGI. The V and J ends lost 10 bases and 5 bases, in that order; junction bases with no gene match: 9. DNA of the CDR3: TGTGCCACCCGGACAGGGCGGGCTTATGGCTACACCTTC. Protein product: CATRTGRAYGYTF.

The CDR3, as DNA: TGCGCCAGCGGGCAAGCGGGGGCGTTGGTGCAGTACTTC. Its translation is CASGQAGALVQYF. This chain joins TRBV10-1 and TRBJ2-7, with 8 nucleotides matching TRBD2. CDR1 and CDR2 (germline): WNHNN, SYGVQD (reference sequence). The CDR3 is 13 amino acids. V trimming: 8 bases; J trimming: 9 bases; junction bases outside the gene matches: 12.

The rearrangement uses TRBV21-1 and TRBJ1-1; the table's D call, TRBD1, has no DNA check behind it. TRBV21-1 is a pseudogene locus. The CDR3 has 15 residues. CDR3 DNA: TGTGCCAGCACCTCAGAGGGAGAGGGGGACACTGAAGCTTTCTTT. Protein sequence: CASTSEGEGDTEAFF.

In this sample, this clone turned up once. This chain joins TRBV2 and TRBJ1-3; 10 bases are a match to TRBD1. The length of the CDR3 is 13 residues. Germline V gene sequence: CDR1 SNHLY, CDR2 FYNNEI. Germline trimming cut 6 bases from V and 8 bases from J; bases unmatched to any gene: 4. The CDR3 region is CASSVGTGDTIYF. The CDR3 DNA reads as TGTGCCAGCAGCGTCGGGACAGGGGACACCATATATTTT.

This clone was counted a single time. The chain employs TRBV5-5 and TRBJ2-2; possibly TRBD1 for D (5 bases). Deletions cut 1 base from V and 1 base from J, with 8 bases between. The CDR3 loop spans 15 amino acids. Germline lookup yields CDR1 SGHKS and CDR2 YYEKEE (reference sequence). The CDR3 here is CASSLRQGNTGELFF. The CDR3 nucleotides are TGTGCCAGCAGCTTGAGGCAGGGGAACACCGGGGAGCTGTTTTTT.

V and J are TRBV6-6 and TRBJ2-6; 12 bases map to TRBD1. The CDR3 has 15 amino acids. The germline V gene has CDR1 MNHNY and CDR2 SVGAGI (reference sequence). Losses at the gene ends were 0 bases for V and 16 bases for J; bases not matched to a gene: 7. This CDR3 is CASSYSGTGGEDLTF. The CDR3 region has the DNA TGTGCCAGCAGTTACTCAGGGACAGGGGGCGAAGATCTGACTTTC.

The rearrangement uses TRBV28 and TRBJ1-3, with D possibly TRBD1 on 5 matching bases. This CDR3 contains 16 residues. Germline V lookup: CDR1 MDHEN, CDR2 SYDVKM. V was cut by 5 bases and J by 0 bases, with 14 bases left in between. DNA of the CDR3: TGTGCCAGCAGTCCCGGGGGACGGGCCTCTGGAAACACCATATATTTT. It encodes CASSPGGRASGNTIYF.

This chain joins TRBV12-3 or TRBV12-4 and TRBJ1-5; D call uncertain. The CDR3 loop spans 12 amino acids. V was clipped by 3 bases and J by 9 bases, with 9 bases between them. The DNA for the CDR3 is TGTGCCAGCAGTTTTTCCAGAGGGCCCCAGCATTTT. Its protein product is CASSFSRGPQHF.

The rearrangement links TRBV28 to TRBJ1-5; D is perhaps TRBD1 (6 bases). The germline V gene has CDR1 MDHEN and CDR2 SYDVKM. Trimming removed 5 bases at V and 1 base at J, with 18 bases between. The CDR3 contains 17 residues. This CDR3 reads CASSLARRDRSNQPQHF. The CDR3 DNA sequence: TGTGCCAGCAGTCTCGCGAGGAGAGACAGGAGCAATCAGCCCCAGCATTTT.

This chain links TRBV24-1 with TRBJ1-5; TRBD1 is a possible D gene (5 bases). Germline CDR1 reads KGHDR; CDR2 reads SFDVKD. The CDR3 spans 17 residues. V was trimmed by 0 bases and J by 6 bases, leaving 17 bases between them. The CDR3 loop reads CATSDLKRGGVGQPQHF. In nucleotides, the CDR3 is TGTGCCACCAGTGATTTGAAGCGGGGAGGGGTGGGTCAGCCCCAGCATTTT.

The V and J genes are TRBV2 and TRBJ1-5; the D is unclear. V was clipped by 5 bases and J by 7 bases, with 12 bases between them. This CDR3 is 13 amino acids long. Looked up from germline, CDR1 is SNHLY and CDR2 is FYNNEI. The DNA for the CDR3 is TGTGCCAGCAGTCCCCCGGGAGGGCAGCCCCAGCATTTT. This translates into CASSPPGGQPQHF.

The rearrangement uses TRBV12-5 and TRBJ2-3; D gene uncertain. The CDR3 spans 12 residues. Germline lookup yields CDR1 LGHNT and CDR2 FRNRAP. Trimming removed 1 base at V and 5 bases at J, with 4 bases between. CDR3 DNA sequence: TGTGCTAGTGGTTTGGGGCAAGATACGCAGTATTTT. This gives the protein CASGLGQDTQYF.